Following are 5 T cell receptor beta chains from one sample sequenced in a study of T cells in Graves' hyperthyroidism and ophthalmopathy. TCR beta CDR3 sequences were amplified from RNA transcripts. First-round RT-PCR of the TCR CDR3 relied on the HTBI primer set. From the multiplex PCR reads, TCRdb called clonotypes with MiXCR, one entry per CDR3 protein. This sample has 500,000 to 600,000 distinct CDR3 sequences, with about 46% found just once. The sequencing sample was made of peripheral blood or thyroid tissue (not recorded which). These receptor sequences come from an adult woman with Graves' disease, either hyperthyroidism or ophthalmopathy (not recorded which).

The chain couples TRBV7-8 to TRBJ1-2, with D unclear. V dropped 5 bases and J dropped 5 bases, with 12 bases sitting between them. The CDR3 is made up of 13 amino acids. Germline CDR1 reads SGHVS; CDR2 reads FQNEAQ. The CDR3 loop is CASSPTLGYGYTF. The CDR3 DNA follows: TGTGCCAGCAGCCCAACCCTAGGATATGGCTACACCTTC. The complete variable domain, with remaining parts taken from reference TRBV7-8 and TRBJ1-2, reads GAGVSQSPRYKVAKRGQDVALRCDPISGHVSLFWYQQALGQGPEFLTYFQNEAQLDKSGLPSDRFFAERPEGSVSTLKIQRTQQEDSAVYLCASSPTLGYGYTFGSGTRLTVV.

The rearrangement joins TRBV7-9 to TRBJ2-2; D is undetermined. V was cut by 6 bases and J by 1 base, with 12 bases left in between. The CDR3 is 15 residues long. Germline CDR1 and CDR2: SEHNR and FQNEAQ (reference sequence). The CDR3 DNA reads TGTGCCAGCAGTTCGTGGGCGGTGAACACCGGGGAGCTGTTTTTT. Protein sequence: CASSSWAVNTGELFF.

Many counts were recorded for this clonotype. The chain employs TRBV14 and TRBJ2-7, with D hard to call. The V end lost 2 bases, the J end lost 2 bases, and 13 bases lay between the germline ends. CDR3 length: 15 amino acids. Per germline, CDR1 SGHDN and CDR2 FVKESK. CDR3 coding DNA: TGTGCCAGCAGCCAATGGGCAGCGTCCACCTACGAGCAGTACTTC. This encodes CASSQWAASTYEQYF.

J is TRBJ2-2 and V is TRBV7-9, with 7 bases lining up with TRBD2. V dropped 6 bases and J dropped 6; count of bases not matched to a gene: 4. The germline V gene has CDR1 SEHNR and CDR2 FQNEAQ (reference sequence). This CDR3 contains 13 residues. The CDR3 reads CASRLAAAGELFF. CDR3 nucleotide sequence: TGTGCCAGCAGGCTAGCGGCCGCCGGGGAGCTGTTTTTT.

As for this clonotype: One junction end disagrees with the germline gene, perhaps due to a read error. The chain uses TRBV5-1 and TRBJ1-3, with D unresolved. Per germline, CDR1 SGHRS and CDR2 YFSETQ. The CDR3 runs to 15 residues. The CDR3 sequence: CASSLSQSSGNTIYF. Written as DNA, the CDR3 is TGTGCCAGCAGCTTGTCACAGTCCTCTGGAAACACCATATATTTT. Complete variable domain (other parts from reference TRBV5-1 and TRBJ1-3): KAGVTQTPRYLIKTRGQQVTLSCSPISGHRSVSWYQQTPGQGLQFLFEYFSETQRNKGNFPGRFSGRQFSNSRSEMNVSTLELGDSALYLCASSLSQSSGNTIYFGEGSWLTVV.